The T cell receptor beta chain described here comes from a study of blood T cells in healthy people across ages. Per germline, CDR1 MNHNS and CDR2 SASEGT. The CDR3 extends over 15 amino acids. V dropped 5 bases and J dropped 3; count of bases not matched to a gene: 8. This clonotype was seen only a few times. Its specificity is not known. The authors extracted at least 6 micrograms of total RNA per sample. A second roughly 6 to 12 cycle PCR used barcoded and J-beta primers. TCRdb re-called the 5' RACE reads through MiXCR, storing one row per CDR3 protein. The sample lists fewer than 1.5 million distinct CDR3 sequences, 42% seen once, with roughly 7.9% in the top ten. General study results and limits: The unknown donor CMV status may have confounded expanded clonotype changes.

The chain is built from TRBV6-1 and TRBJ1-2, with TRBD1 identical over 8 bases. The TCR comes from a woman younger than 30 in good health. Sample: blood. CDR3 sequence (DNA): TGTGCCAGCAGTCCGGACAGGGTCCAGTACTATGGCTACACCTTC. The encoded protein is CASSPDRVQYYGYTF.